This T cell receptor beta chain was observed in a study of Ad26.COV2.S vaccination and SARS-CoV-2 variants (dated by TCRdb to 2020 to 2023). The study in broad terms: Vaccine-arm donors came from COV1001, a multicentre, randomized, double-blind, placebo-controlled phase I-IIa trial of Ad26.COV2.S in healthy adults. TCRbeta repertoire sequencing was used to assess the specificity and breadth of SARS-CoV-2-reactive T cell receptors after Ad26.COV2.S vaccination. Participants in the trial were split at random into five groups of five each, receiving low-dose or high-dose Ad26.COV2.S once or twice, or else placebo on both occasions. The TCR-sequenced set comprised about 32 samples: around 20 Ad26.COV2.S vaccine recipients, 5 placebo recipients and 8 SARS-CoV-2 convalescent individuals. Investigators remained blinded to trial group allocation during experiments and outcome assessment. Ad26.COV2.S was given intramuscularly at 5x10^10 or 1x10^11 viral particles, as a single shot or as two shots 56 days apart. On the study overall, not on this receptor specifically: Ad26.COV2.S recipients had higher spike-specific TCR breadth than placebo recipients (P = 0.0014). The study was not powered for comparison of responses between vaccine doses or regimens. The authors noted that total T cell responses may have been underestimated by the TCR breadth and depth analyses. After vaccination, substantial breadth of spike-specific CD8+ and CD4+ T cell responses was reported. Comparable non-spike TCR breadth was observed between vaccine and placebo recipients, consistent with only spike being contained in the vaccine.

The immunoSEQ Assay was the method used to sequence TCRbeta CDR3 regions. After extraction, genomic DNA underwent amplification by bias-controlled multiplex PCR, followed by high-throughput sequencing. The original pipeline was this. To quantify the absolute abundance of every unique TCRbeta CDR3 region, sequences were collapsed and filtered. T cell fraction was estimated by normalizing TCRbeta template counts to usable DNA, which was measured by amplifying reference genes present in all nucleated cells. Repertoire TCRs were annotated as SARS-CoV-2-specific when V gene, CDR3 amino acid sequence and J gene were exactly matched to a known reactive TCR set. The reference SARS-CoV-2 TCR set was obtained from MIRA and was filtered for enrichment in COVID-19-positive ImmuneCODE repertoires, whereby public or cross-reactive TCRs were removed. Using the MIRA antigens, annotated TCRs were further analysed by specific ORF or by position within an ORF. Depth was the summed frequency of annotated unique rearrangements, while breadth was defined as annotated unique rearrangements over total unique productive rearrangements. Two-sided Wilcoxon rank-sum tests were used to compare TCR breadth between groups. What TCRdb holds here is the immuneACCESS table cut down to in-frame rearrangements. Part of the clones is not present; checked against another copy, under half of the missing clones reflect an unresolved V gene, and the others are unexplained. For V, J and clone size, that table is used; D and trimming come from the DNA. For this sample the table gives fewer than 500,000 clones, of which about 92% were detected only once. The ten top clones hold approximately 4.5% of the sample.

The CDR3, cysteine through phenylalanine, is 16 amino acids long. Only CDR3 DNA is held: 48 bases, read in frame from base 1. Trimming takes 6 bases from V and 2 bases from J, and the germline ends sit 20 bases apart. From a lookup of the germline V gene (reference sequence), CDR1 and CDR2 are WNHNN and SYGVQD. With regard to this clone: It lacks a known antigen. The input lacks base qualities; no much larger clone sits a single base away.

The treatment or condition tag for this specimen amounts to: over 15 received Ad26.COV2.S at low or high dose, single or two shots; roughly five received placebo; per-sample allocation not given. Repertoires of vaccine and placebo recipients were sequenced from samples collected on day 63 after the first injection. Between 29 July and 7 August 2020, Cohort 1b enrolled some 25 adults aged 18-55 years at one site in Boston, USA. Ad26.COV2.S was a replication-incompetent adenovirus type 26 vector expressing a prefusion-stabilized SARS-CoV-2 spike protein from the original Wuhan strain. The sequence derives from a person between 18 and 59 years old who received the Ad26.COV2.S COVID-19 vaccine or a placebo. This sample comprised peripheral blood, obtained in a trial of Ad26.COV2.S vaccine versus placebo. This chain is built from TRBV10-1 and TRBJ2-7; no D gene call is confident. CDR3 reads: CASRDPPRQATYEQYF. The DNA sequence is TGCGCCAGCAGAGACCCCCCCCGACAAGCCACCTACGAGCAGTACTTC.